The 8 T cell receptor beta chains given below trace back to one sample, sequenced in a study of OX40 agonist ivuxolimab in advanced cancers. Libraries were made using the immunoSEQ multiplex PCR assay. Entries here come from immuneACCESS through TCRdb and include only in-frame sequences with V and J called. Some clones fail to appear in such tables; in the studies checked, an unresolved V gene covers under half of the shortfall, and the cause of the remainder is unknown. Present in this sample are approximately 60,000 clones, approximately 82% of which were seen just once. The ten largest clones represent less than 5% of the sample. Source: CD4+ or CD8+ T cells sorted from blood, taken in a trial of the OX40 agonist ivuxolimab. These receptors came from an adult with an advanced solid tumor such as melanoma, head and neck, liver or kidney cancer.

The rearrangement links TRBV10-3 to TRBJ1-3; TRBD1 is a possible D gene (5 bases). The V end was cut by 7 bases, the J end by 0 bases, with 10 bases between. The CDR3 totals 14 residues. Germline V gives CDR1 ENHRY, CDR2 SYGVKD. CDR3 nucleotides: TGTGCCATCACTGCGGACAACTCTGGAAACACCATATATTTT. Translated, it gives CAITADNSGNTIYF.

This sequence joins TRBV6-7 and TRBJ1-5, with 8 bases aligning to TRBD1. TRBV6-7 is flagged as an ORF with uncertain function. The junction had 4 bases not matched to a gene; V was cut back by 6 bases and J by 6 bases. CDR3 size: 13 residues. CDR3 amino acids: CASSSGGGQPQHF. The DNA for the CDR3 is TGTGCCAGCAGCTCAGGGGGCGGTCAGCCCCAGCATTTT.

The genes are TRBV18 and TRBJ2-1, with D tentatively TRBD1 or TRBD2 (6 bases each). CDR3 length equals 16 residues. Trimming took 4 bases from V and 1 from J, leaving 14 bases between them. Germline CDR1 reads KGHSH; CDR2 reads LQKENI. Here the CDR3 reads CASSLQGTYSYNEQFF. The CDR3 bases are TGTGCCAGCTCACTCCAGGGGACTTATTCCTACAATGAGCAGTTCTTC.

V usage is TRBV21-1 and J usage is TRBJ2-2. TRBV21-1 is noted as a pseudogene. This CDR3 is 17 amino acids long. CDR3 in amino acids: CASSKGIQLHLPGELFF. Here the CDR3 DNA reads TGTGCCAGCAGCAAGGGAATTCAGTTACACCTCCCCGGGGAGCTGTTTTTT.

The rearrangement joins TRBV11-2 to TRBJ2-3; D may be TRBD1 (5 bases). V lost 5 bases to trimming and J lost 5 bases, with 20 bases between them. Germline V gene data show CDR1 as SGHAT and CDR2 as FQNNGV. This CDR3 spans 16 amino acids. The CDR3 sequence is CASSLTRTYTGDTQYF. The CDR3 DNA sequence: TGTGCCAGCAGCCTTACCCGGACGTATACAGGAGATACGCAGTATTTT.

The chain joins TRBV5-1 to TRBJ2-5; TRBD2 aligns across 14 bases. In germline, CDR1 is SGHRS, CDR2 YFSETQ. The J segment lost 2 bases and the V segment lost 3 bases, leaving 9 bases of the junction unmatched. This CDR3 has 18 residues. CDR3 amino acids: CASSSGLAGGSVQETQYF. The CDR3 DNA sequence: TGCGCCAGCAGCTCCGGACTAGCGGGGGGTTCAGTACAAGAGACCCAGTACTTC.

This clone appeared once. The chain joins TRBV7-9 to TRBJ2-1; TRBD1 matches at 12 bases. The CDR3 is 15 amino acids. Germline CDR1 is SEHNR and CDR2 is FQNEAQ (reference sequence). Trimming at V came to 5 bases and at J to 4 bases, leaving 3 bases not matched to a gene. CDR3 DNA: TGTGCCAGCAGCGAGGGACAGGGGGCATACAATGAGCAGTTCTTC. Its protein product is CASSEGQGAYNEQFF.

The V gene is TRBV5-4, the J gene TRBJ2-7; 13 positions agree with TRBD2. Germline CDR1 is SGHNT and CDR2 is YYREEE (reference sequence). With V trimmed by 4 bases and J by 6 bases, 16 bases remained unmatched. The CDR3 has 18 amino acids. DNA of the CDR3: TGTGCCAGCAGCCAGGGAGGGTTAACTAGCGGGGGGGCGGGCGAGCAGTACTTC. Protein product: CASSQGGLTSGGAGEQYF.